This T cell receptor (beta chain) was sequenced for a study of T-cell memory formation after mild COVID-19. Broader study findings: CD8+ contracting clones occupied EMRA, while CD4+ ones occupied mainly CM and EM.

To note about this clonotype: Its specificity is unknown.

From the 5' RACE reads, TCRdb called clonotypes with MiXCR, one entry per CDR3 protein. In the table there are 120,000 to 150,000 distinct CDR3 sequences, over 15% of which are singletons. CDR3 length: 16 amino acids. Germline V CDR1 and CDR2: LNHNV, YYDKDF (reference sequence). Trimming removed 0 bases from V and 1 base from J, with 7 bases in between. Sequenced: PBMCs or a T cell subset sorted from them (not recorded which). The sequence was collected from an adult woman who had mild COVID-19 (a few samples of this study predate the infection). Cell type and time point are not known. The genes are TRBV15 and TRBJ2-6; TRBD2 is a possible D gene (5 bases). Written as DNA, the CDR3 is TGTGCCACCAGCAGAGATCGAGGGTCTGGGGCCAACGTCCTGACTTTC. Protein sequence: CATSRDRGSGANVLTF.